One and the same sample provided the 4 T cell receptor beta chains below, sequenced in a study of blood T cell repertoires in COVID-19. The repertoire was sequenced with immunoSEQ multiplex PCR; TCRdb's copy has only in-frame clones and lacks some. The sample contains fewer than 50,000 clones, around 70% of which appear only once. Material for sequencing was peripheral blood. Receptors were obtained from a man aged 65 to 79 with COVID-19, enrolled during active disease.

The chain has TRBV6-2 or TRBV6-3 and TRBJ1-5, with no clear D. Germline-derived CDR1 and CDR2 are MNHEY and SVGEGT. The CDR3 is made up of 15 amino acids. Trimming took off 6 bases at V and 0 bases at J, with 12 bases between the two ends. The CDR3 coding sequence is TGTGCCAGCAGCTATTCGGGATATAGCAATCAGCCCCAGCATTTT. It codes for CASSYSGYSNQPQHF.

The chain uses TRBV30 and TRBJ1-1; D gene ambiguous. The V end lost 0 bases, the J end lost 4 bases, and 15 bases lay between the germline ends. The CDR3 runs 15 residues. The germline gives CDR1 GTSNPN, CDR2 SVGIG (reference sequence). The CDR3 DNA sequence: TGTGCCTGGAGTGTACTGGGAGGGCTGGGCACTGAAGCTTTCTTT. Protein: CAWSVLGGLGTEAFF.

The sample holds a few counts of this clone. The rearrangement joins TRBV7-8 to TRBJ2-2; D perhaps matches TRBD2 (5 bases). Trimming cost V 5 bases and J 5 bases, with 18 bases left between them. The CDR3 runs 16 residues. Per the germline V gene, CDR1 is SGHVS and CDR2 is FQNEAQ. This CDR3 is CASSPVAPPGTGELFF. Here the CDR3 DNA reads TGTGCCAGCAGCCCCGTCGCTCCTCCGGGGACCGGGGAGCTGTTTTTT. Looking up the rest from reference TRBV7-8 and TRBJ2-2 gives the full variable domain: GAGVSQSPRYKVAKRGQDVALRCDPISGHVSLFWYQQALGQGPEFLTYFQNEAQLDKSGLPSDRFFAERPEGSVSTLKIQRTQQEDSAVYLCASSPVAPPGTGELFFGEGSRLTVL.

DNA of the CDR3: TGCGCCAGCAGCCAAGAATCCAGCGGGAGCAGATACGAGCAGTACTTC. Its protein product is CASSQESSGSRYEQYF. This chain joins TRBV4-1 and TRBJ2-7; 8 bases match TRBD2. Losses at the gene ends were 0 bases for V and 4 bases for J; bases not matched to a gene: 8. The CDR3 sequence is 16 residues long. Germline V CDR1 and CDR2: MGHRA, YSYEKL.